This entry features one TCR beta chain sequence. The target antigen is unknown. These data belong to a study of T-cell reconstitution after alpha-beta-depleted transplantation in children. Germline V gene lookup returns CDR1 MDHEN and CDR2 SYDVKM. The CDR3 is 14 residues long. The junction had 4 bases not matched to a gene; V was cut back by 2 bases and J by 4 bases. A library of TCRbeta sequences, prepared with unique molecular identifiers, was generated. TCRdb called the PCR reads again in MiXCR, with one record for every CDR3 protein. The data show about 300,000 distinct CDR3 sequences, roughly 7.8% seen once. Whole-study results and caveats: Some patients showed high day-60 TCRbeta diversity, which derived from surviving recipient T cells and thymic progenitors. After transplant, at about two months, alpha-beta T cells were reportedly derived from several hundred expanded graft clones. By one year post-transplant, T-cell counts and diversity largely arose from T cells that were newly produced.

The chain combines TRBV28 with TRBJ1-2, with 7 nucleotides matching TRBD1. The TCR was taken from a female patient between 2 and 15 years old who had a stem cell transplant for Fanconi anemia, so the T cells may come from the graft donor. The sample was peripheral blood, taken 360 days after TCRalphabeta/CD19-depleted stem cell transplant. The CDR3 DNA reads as TGTGCCAGCAGTTTAGCCGGGGACAGCTATGGCTACACCTTC. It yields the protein CASSLAGDSYGYTF.